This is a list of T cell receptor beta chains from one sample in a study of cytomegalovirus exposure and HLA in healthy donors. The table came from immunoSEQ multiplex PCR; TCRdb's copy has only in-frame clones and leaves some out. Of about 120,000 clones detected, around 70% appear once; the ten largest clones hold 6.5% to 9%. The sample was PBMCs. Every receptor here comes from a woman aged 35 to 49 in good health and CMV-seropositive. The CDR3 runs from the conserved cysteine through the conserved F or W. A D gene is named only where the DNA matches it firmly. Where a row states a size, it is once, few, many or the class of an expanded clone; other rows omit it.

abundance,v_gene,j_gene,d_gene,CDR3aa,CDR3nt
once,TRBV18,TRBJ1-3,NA,CASSRSGALAGNTIYF,TGTGCCAGCTCCCGTAGTGGGGCCCTGGCTGGAAACACCATATATTTT
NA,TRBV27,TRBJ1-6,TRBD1,CASRPDRDHSPLHF,TGTGCCAGCAGGCCCGACAGGGATCATTCACCCCTCCACTTT
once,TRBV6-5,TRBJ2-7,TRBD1,CASSSTGGLQEQYF,TGTGCCAGCAGTTCGACAGGGGGCCTCCAGGAGCAGTACTTC
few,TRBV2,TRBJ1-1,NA,CASSFAGGTEAFF,TGTGCCAGCAGCTTTGCAGGAGGGACTGAAGCTTTCTTT
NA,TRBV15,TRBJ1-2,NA,CATSPMDIAGYGYTF,TGTGCCACCAGCCCAATGGACATCGCAGGGTATGGCTACACCTTC
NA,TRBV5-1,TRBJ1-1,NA,CASSLVGGVHTEAFF,TGCGCCAGCAGCTTGGTGGGGGGTGTGCACACTGAAGCTTTCTTT
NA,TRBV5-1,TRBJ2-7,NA,CASSFGGGGPEYEQYF,TGCGCCAGCAGCTTTGGCGGTGGCGGCCCAGAATACGAGCAGTACTTC
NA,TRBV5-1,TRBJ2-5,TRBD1,CASSLGASTGGEETQYF,TGCGCCAGCAGCTTGGGGGCCTCGACAGGGGGCGAAGAGACCCAGTACTTC
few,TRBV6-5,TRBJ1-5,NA,CASSSTAGNQPQHF,TGTGCCAGCAGCTCTACAGCAGGCAATCAGCCCCAGCATTTT
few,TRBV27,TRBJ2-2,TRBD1,CASSLGQVHTGELFF,TGTGCCAGCAGTTTAGGACAGGTCCACACCGGGGAGCTGTTTTTT
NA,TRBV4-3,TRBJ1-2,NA,CASSQDPDRRSNYGYTF,TGCGCCAGCAGCCAAGATCCTGACAGGAGATCTAACTATGGCTACACCTTC
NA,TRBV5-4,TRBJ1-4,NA,CASSRGGNEKLFF,TGTGCCAGCAGCCGAGGGGGAAATGAAAAACTGTTTTTT
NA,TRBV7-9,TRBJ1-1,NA,CASSSTVSSEAFF,TGTGCCAGCAGCTCCACGGTTTCGAGTGAAGCTTTCTTT
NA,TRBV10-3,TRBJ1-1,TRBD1,CAISADRGGTEAFF,TGTGCCATCAGTGCGGACAGGGGTGGTACTGAAGCTTTCTTT
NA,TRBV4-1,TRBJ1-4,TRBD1,CASSRGDRVYEKLFF,TGCGCCAGCAGCCGGGGGGACAGGGTTTATGAAAAACTGTTTTTT
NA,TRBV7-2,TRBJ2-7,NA,CASSPTSYEQYF,TGTGCCAGCAGCCCAACCAGCTACGAGCAGTACTTC
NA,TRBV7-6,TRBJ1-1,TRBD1,CASSSRTTGRTEAFF,TGTGCCAGCAGCTCCAGGACGACAGGGAGGACTGAAGCTTTCTTT
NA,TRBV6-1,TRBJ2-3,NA,CASTLRRQIDTQYF,TGTGCCAGCACCCTAAGGAGACAGATAGATACGCAGTATTTT
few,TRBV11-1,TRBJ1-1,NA,CASSLRQELNTEAFF,TGTGCCAGCAGCCTGCGACAGGAACTGAACACTGAAGCTTTCTTT
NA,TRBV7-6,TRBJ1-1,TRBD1,CASSLGTGGRTEAFF,TGTGCCAGCAGCTTAGGAACAGGGGGCAGAACTGAAGCTTTCTTT
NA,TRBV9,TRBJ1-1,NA,CASSVALGGYTEAFF,TGTGCCAGCAGCGTAGCTTTGGGGGGATACACTGAAGCTTTCTTT
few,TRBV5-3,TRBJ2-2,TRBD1,CARSLNRGRSTGELFF,TGTGCCAGAAGCTTGAACAGGGGGCGGAGCACCGGGGAGCTGTTTTTT
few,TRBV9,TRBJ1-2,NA,CASSPRGLDGYGYTF,TGTGCCAGCAGCCCTAGGGGCCTGGACGGCTATGGCTACACCTTC
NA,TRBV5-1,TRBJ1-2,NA,CASSLGPLDSRANGYTF,TGCGCCAGCAGCTTGGGCCCTTTGGACTCACGAGCGAATGGCTACACCTTC
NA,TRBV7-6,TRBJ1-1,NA,CASTAGQLNTEAFF,TGTGCCAGCACGGCCGGACAGTTGAACACTGAAGCTTTCTTT
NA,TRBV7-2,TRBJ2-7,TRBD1,CASSWRGGQGRHEQYF,TGTGCCAGCAGCTGGCGCGGGGGACAGGGACGGCACGAGCAGTACTTC
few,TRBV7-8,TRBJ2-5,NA,CASSFVGSETQYF,TGTGCCAGCAGCTTCGTGGGGAGTGAGACCCAGTACTTC
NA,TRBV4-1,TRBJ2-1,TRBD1,CASSLGQRNEQFF,TGCGCCAGCAGCCTGGGACAGCGGAATGAGCAGTTCTTC
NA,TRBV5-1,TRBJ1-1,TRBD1,CASSPIGPGQGTRYMNTEAFF,TGCGCCAGCAGCCCCATCGGTCCGGGACAGGGGACCCGATACATGAACACTGAAGCTTTCTTT
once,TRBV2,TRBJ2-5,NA,CASSPRLVGETQYF,TGTGCCAGCAGTCCCCGACTAGTGGGAGAGACCCAGTACTTC
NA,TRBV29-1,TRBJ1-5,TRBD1,CSVGQGNQPQHF,TGCAGTGTCGGACAGGGGAATCAGCCCCAGCATTTT
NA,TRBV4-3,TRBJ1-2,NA,CASSGEGAGYGYTF,TGCGCCAGCAGCGGCGAAGGGGCAGGCTATGGCTACACCTTC
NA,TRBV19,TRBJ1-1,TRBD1,CASSIARQGAQTEAFF,TGTGCCAGTAGTATAGCCAGACAGGGGGCGCAAACTGAAGCTTTCTTT
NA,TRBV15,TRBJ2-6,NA,CATSTRGSGANVLTF,TGTGCCACCAGCACCCGAGGATCTGGGGCCAACGTCCTGACTTTC
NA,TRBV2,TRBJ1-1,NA,CASRGAGVGTEAFF,TGTGCCAGCAGGGGAGCAGGGGTGGGCACTGAAGCTTTCTTT
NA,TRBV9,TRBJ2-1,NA,CASSGGLRYNEQFF,TGTGCCAGCAGCGGGGGACTGAGGTACAATGAGCAGTTCTTC
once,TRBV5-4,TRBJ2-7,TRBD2,CASSLSRLASGEDRVEQYF,TGTGCCAGCAGCTTGTCCCGTCTGGCTAGCGGGGAAGATCGGGTCGAGCAGTACTTC
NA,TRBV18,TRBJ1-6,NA,CASSPTGGSPLHF,TGTGCCAGCTCACCAACCGGGGGGTCACCCCTCCACTTT
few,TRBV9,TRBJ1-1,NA,CASSVTEGDTEAFF,TGTGCCAGCAGCGTCACCGAGGGGGACACTGAAGCTTTCTTT
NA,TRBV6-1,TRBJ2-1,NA,CASQREFPFSEQFF,TGTGCCAGCCAGCGAGAATTCCCCTTTAGTGAGCAGTTCTTC
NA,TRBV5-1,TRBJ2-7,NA,CASSLGGRDTYEQYF,TGCGCCAGCAGCTTGGGGGGCAGGGATACCTACGAGCAGTACTTC
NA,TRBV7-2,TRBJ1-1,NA,CASSLSLGTFLTQAFF,TGTGCCAGCAGCTTAAGTTTAGGGACATTCCTGACTCAAGCTTTCTTT
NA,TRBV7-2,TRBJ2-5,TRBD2,CASSGHSGGDGTQYF,TGTGCCAGCAGCGGTCATAGCGGGGGGGATGGGACCCAGTACTTC
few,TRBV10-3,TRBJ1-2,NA,CAIRLPNYGYTF,TGTGCCATCAGACTCCCGAACTATGGCTACACCTTC
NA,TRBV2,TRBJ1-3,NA,CASSSDRGSGNTIYF,TGTGCCAGCAGTTCTGACAGAGGCTCTGGAAACACCATATATTTT
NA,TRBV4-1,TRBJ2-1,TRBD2,CASSQDGGPGTTHRDEQFF,TGCGCCAGCAGCCAAGATGGAGGTCCGGGGACTACCCATAGGGATGAGCAGTTCTTC
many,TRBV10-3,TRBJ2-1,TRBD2,CAIRGLGNIDEQFF,TGTGCCATCAGGGGACTAGGAAACATCGATGAGCAGTTCTTC
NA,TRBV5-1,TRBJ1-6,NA,CASSLNFDRSYNSPLHF,TGCGCCAGCAGCTTGAATTTTGACAGATCTTATAATTCACCCCTCCACTTT
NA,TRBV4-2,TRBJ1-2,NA,CASSQDGRAAFYGYTF,TGTGCCAGCAGCCAAGATGGGAGGGCAGCCTTCTATGGCTACACCTTC
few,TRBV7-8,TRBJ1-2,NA,CASSRKRAGDGYTF,TGTGCCAGCAGCCGTAAGAGGGCGGGAGATGGCTACACCTTC
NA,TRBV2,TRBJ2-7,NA,CARGSPGQRINEQYF,TGTGCCAGGGGGTCTCCGGGACAACGTATCAACGAGCAGTACTTC
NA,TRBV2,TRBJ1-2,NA,CASSGGDRTNYGYTF,TGTGCCAGCAGTGGAGGCGACAGAACTAACTATGGCTACACCTTC
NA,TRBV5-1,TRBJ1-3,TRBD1,CASSLGTGLANTIYF,TGCGCCAGCAGCTTGGGGACAGGCCTCGCTAACACCATATATTTT
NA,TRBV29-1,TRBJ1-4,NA,CSVGGLGNEKLFF,TGCAGCGTTGGGGGGCTGGGGAATGAAAAACTGTTTTTT
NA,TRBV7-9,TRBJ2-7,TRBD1,CASSWGQEDYEQYF,TGTGCCAGCAGCTGGGGACAGGAGGACTACGAGCAGTACTTC
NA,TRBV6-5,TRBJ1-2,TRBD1,CASSYQQGAQIYGYTF,TGTGCCAGCAGTTACCAGCAGGGGGCGCAGATCTATGGCTACACCTTC